A single TCR beta chain is shown here with its context. Its antigen is not known. This entry is derived from a study of T-cell memory formation after mild COVID-19. Study summary: Largely donor-specific sequence clusters came from a couple of donors.

The CDR3 extends over 14 amino acids. The germline V gene has CDR1 SGHRS and CDR2 YFSETQ. V lost 4 bases to trimming and J lost 2 bases, with 13 bases between them. Broader study findings: Day 37-peaking second-wave clones had unconfirmed SARS-CoV-2 specificity. The pre-infection memory compartment contained some responding clones, suggesting cross-reactive memory joined.

TCRdb re-analysed the 5' RACE reads in MiXCR, keeping a single row per CDR3 protein. The repertoire consists of 210,000 or so distinct CDR3 sequences, with about 10% occurring once and the leading ten covering approximately 3%. This chain joins TRBV5-1 and TRBJ2-7, with D possibly matching TRBD2 (6 bases). Sequenced sample: PBMCs or a T cell subset sorted from them (not recorded which). The sequence was collected from a young man who had mild COVID-19 (a few samples of this study predate the infection). Cell type and time point are not known. The CDR3 region has the DNA TGCGCCAGCAGCCCGGGGGACGGCACCTACGAGCAGTACTTC. This gives the protein CASSPGDGTYEQYF.